Listed below are T cell receptor beta chains from one sample, sequenced in a study of blood T cell repertoires in COVID-19. Data came from immunoSEQ multiplex PCR; TCRdb stores just in-frame clones and leaves some out. This sample has 300,000 to 350,000 clones, with 88% found just once. Sequencing was performed on PBMCs or T cells enriched from blood (not recorded which). These receptors were obtained from a man in his thirties or forties who had recovered from COVID-19. CDR3s include the opening cysteine and the closing phenylalanine or tryptophan. A D gene is named only where the DNA matches it firmly. For some rows the clone size is stated as once, few or many, or as a class when expanded; others skip it.

. TRBJ1-2 TRBV3-1/TRBV3-2 . TGTGCCAGCAGCCGTCCGACAGGACCTTATGGCTACACCTTC CASSRPTGPYGYTF
. TRBJ2-7 TRBV18 . TGTGCCAGCTCACCCCGTGTACAGGGATGGGAGCAGTACTTC CASSPRVQGWEQYF
. TRBJ1-5 TRBV27 . TGTGCCAGCAGTTTAGGCCACCCCAATCAGCCCCAGCATTTT CASSLGHPNQPQHF
once TRBJ1-2 TRBV10-1 TRBD1 TGCGCCAGCAGTGGAACGCAGGGGGCGTGGGGCTACACCTTC CASSGTQGAWGYTF
. TRBJ2-5 TRBV7-9 . TGTGCCAGCAGCTTAGCTTTGAGTTTAGGGGCACAAGAGACCCAGTACTTC CASSLALSLGAQETQYF
. TRBJ2-7 TRBV7-8 . TGTGCCAGCAGCTTATCTCGGGGATACGAGCAGTACTTC CASSLSRGYEQYF
once TRBJ1-2 TRBV28 . TGTGCCAGCAGTATTACAGGGATTTTGGGTGGCTACACCTTC CASSITGILGGYTF
once TRBJ1-2 TRBV7-8 TRBD1 TGTGCCAGCAGCCTCGGGACAGTCGGCTATGGCTACACCTTC CASSLGTVGYGYTF
. TRBJ2-3 TRBV11-2 TRBD1 TGTGCCAGCAGCTCGGGACAGGCTTTATTCACAGATACGCAGTATTTT CASSSGQALFTDTQYF
. TRBJ1-2 TRBV7-6 . TGTGCCAGCAGCTTATTGGGGGGATTGGATGGCTACACCTTC CASSLLGGLDGYTF
. TRBJ1-3 TRBV27 TRBD1 TGTGCCAGCAGTCCGACAGGGGGAACTGGAAACACCATATATTTT CASSPTGGTGNTIYF
. TRBJ2-7 TRBV5-1 TRBD1 TGCGCCAGCAGCCCCACGACAGGGGGCTACGAGCAGTACTTC CASSPTTGGYEQYF
. TRBJ1-1 TRBV18 . TGTGCCAGCTCACCACCCCCAGTCACCATGAACACTGAAGCTTTCTTT CASSPPPVTMNTEAFF
. TRBJ1-2 TRBV11-2 . TGTGCCAGCAGCTTATCGGCTAGATATGGCTACACCTTC CASSLSARYGYTF
. TRBJ1-5 TRBV5-1 TRBD1 TGCGCCAGCAGCTTGGGGCCCCAGGGGGCCGGCAATCAGCCCCAGCATTTT CASSLGPQGAGNQPQHF
. TRBJ1-2 TRBV28 . TGTGCCAGCGGGTGGGGCGAGTATGGCTACACCTTC CASGWGEYGYTF
. TRBJ2-7 TRBV29-1 TRBD1 TGCAGCGTTCGGGACAGGGGGTTCGACGAGCAGTACTTC CSVRDRGFDEQYF
. TRBJ1-4 TRBV18 . TGTGCCAGCTCACCCCTTCCGGACAGCCCAACTAATGAAAAACTGTTTTTT CASSPLPDSPTNEKLFF
. TRBJ1-1 TRBV20-1 . TGCAGTCCCTCTATGAACACTGAAGCTTTCTTT CSPSMNTEAFF
. TRBJ2-1 TRBV5-4 . TGTGCCAGCAGCGCTGGTGCAGAAAGCTCCTACAATGAGCAGTTCTTC CASSAGAESSYNEQFF
. TRBJ1-2 TRBV3-1/TRBV3-2 TRBD1 TGTGCCAGCAGCCCCCTAAGTCGGCAGGGGGCTTATGGCTACACCTTC CASSPLSRQGAYGYTF
. TRBJ1-2 TRBV7-9 . TGTGCCAGCAGCTTAGCCTTGGGACTGCCCTATGGCTACACCTTC CASSLALGLPYGYTF
. TRBJ2-7 TRBV11-3 TRBD2 TGTGCCAGCAGTCCGGGAGGGGATAGAGCCTACGAGCAGTACTTC CASSPGGDRAYEQYF
. TRBJ1-3 TRBV2 . TGTGCCAGCAGTGAAGCCAGGGCGGCCGGAAACACCATATATTTT CASSEARAAGNTIYF
once TRBJ1-5 TRBV28 . TGTGCCAGCAGTTTACCGGGACAGCCCCAGCATTTT CASSLPGQPQHF
. TRBJ2-5 TRBV5-1 . TGCGCCAGCAGCTTGGGGCGGTTACAAGAGACCCAGTACTTC CASSLGRLQETQYF
. TRBJ2-5 TRBV28 . TGTGCCAGCAGTTTTAGAAGGGGCCCCCAAGAGACCCAGTACTTC CASSFRRGPQETQYF
. TRBJ1-6 TRBV5-1 TRBD1 TGCGCCAGCAGCTTGCTCTGGGACAGAGGTAATTCACCCCTCCACTTT CASSLLWDRGNSPLHF
few TRBJ1-5 TRBV19 TRBD1 TGTGCCAGTAGTATAGCTAGGGGGCATCAGCCCCAGCATTTT CASSIARGHQPQHF
. TRBJ1-2 TRBV15 TRBD1 TGTGCCACCAGCAGAGCCACAGGGGCGCTAGGCTATGGCTACACCTTC CATSRATGALGYGYTF
few TRBJ2-7 TRBV28 TRBD2 TGTGCCAGCAGTCCGCTAGCGGGGGAAACCTACGAGCAGTACTTC CASSPLAGETYEQYF
. TRBJ1-5 TRBV28 . TGTGCCAGCAGTTTATGGACAGGCAATCAGCCCCAGCATTTT CASSLWTGNQPQHF
. TRBJ2-1 TRBV18 . TGTGCCAGCTCACTAACCGGGACTCAAATTCGGGAGCAGTTCTTC CASSLTGTQIREQFF
. TRBJ1-5 TRBV5-5 TRBD1 TGTGCCAGCAGCCCGTTGACAGGGGGCAATCAGCCCCAGCATTTT CASSPLTGGNQPQHF
. TRBJ1-2 TRBV5-4 . TGTGCCAGCATCTCCGTGCGAGGGGGTAGCTATGGCTACACCTTC CASISVRGGSYGYTF
. TRBJ1-1 TRBV5-1 . TGCGCCAGCAGCTACAGGGCCCTGAACACTGAAGCTTTCTTT CASSYRALNTEAFF
. TRBJ1-2 TRBV24-1 TRBD1 TGTGCCAAATTAGGGACAGGGGTGTTGCACTATGGCTACACCTTC CAKLGTGVLHYGYTF
. TRBJ1-5 TRBV28 . TGTGCCAGCAGTTACGTAAGGTTTGCAGGGCAGCCCCAGCATTTT CASSYVRFAGQPQHF
few TRBJ1-6 TRBV10-3 . TGTGCCATCAGTGGCCGTGCGGTGTCCTATAATTCACCCCTCCACTTT CAISGRAVSYNSPLHF
once TRBJ1-5 TRBV6-2/TRBV6-3 TRBD1 TGTGCCAGCAGCCCACAGGGGAATAGCAATCAGCCCCAGCATTTT CASSPQGNSNQPQHF
. TRBJ1-6 TRBV30 TRBD1 TGTGCCTGGAGTAGGGGGCAGAGAAATTCACCCCTCCACTTT CAWSRGQRNSPLHF
. TRBJ1-5 TRBV6-4 . TGTGCCAGCAGTGTCTCCTATAGCAATCAGCCCCAGCATTTT CASSVSYSNQPQHF
. TRBJ1-6 TRBV15 TRBD1 TGTGCCACCAGCAGAGACCCTATAGGACAGGTCGTATATAATTCACCCCTCCACTTT CATSRDPIGQVVYNSPLHF
. TRBJ1-1 TRBV5-1 . TGCGCCAGCAGCTTTCGGGGGACGGCGGGGGACAACACTGAAGCTTTCTTT CASSFRGTAGDNTEAFF
. TRBJ1-5 TRBV6-6 . TGTGCCAGCAGTTTAAGAGATAGCAATCAGCCCCAGCATTTT CASSLRDSNQPQHF
. TRBJ1-5 TRBV7-2 . TGTGCCAGCAGCTTAGTGGGGCAGTCTAGTCAGCCCCAGCATTTT CASSLVGQSSQPQHF